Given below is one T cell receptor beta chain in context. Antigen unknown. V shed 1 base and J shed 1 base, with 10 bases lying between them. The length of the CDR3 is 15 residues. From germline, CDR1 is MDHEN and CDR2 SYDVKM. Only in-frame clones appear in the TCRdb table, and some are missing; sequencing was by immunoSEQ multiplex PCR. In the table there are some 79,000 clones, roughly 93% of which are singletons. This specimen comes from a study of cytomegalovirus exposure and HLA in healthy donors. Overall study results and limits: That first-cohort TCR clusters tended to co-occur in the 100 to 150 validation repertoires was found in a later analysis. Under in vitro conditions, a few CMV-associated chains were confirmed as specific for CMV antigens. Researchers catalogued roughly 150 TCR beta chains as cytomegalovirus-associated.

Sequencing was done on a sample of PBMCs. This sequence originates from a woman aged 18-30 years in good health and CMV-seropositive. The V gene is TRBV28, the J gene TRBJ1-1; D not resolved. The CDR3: CASSLSEGTNTEAFF. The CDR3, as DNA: TGTGCCAGCAGTTTATCGGAGGGAACGAACACTGAAGCTTTCTTT.